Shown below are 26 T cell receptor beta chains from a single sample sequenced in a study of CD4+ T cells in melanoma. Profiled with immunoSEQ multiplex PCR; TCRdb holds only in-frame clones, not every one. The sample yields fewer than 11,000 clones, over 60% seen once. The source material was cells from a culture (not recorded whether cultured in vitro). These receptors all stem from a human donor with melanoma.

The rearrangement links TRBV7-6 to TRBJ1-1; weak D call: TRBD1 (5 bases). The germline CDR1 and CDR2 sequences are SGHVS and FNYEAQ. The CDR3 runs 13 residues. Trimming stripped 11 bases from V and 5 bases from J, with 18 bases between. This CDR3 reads CAQRREGRTEAFF. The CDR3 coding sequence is TGTGCCCAGCGCAGGGAGGGAAGGACTGAAGCTTTCTTT.

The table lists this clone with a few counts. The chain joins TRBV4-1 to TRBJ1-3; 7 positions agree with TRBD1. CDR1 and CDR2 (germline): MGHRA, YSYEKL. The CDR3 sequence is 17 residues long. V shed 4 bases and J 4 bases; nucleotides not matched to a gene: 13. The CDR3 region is CASSPLGGGSGGNTIYF. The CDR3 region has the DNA TGCGCCAGCAGCCCCTTGGGAGGGGGCTCTGGGGGAAACACCATATATTTT.

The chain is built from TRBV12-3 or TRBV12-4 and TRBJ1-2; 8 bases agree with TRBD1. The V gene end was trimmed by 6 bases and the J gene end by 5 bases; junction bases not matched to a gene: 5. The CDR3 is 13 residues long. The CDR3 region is CASSTTGGYGYTF. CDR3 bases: TGTGCCAGCAGCACTACAGGGGGATATGGCTACACCTTC.

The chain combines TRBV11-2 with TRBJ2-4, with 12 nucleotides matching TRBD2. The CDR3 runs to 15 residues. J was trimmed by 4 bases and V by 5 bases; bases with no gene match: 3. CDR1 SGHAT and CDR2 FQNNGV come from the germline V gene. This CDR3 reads CASSPTSGGKNIQYF. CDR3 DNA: TGTGCCAGCAGCCCAACTAGCGGGGGGAAAAACATTCAGTACTTC.

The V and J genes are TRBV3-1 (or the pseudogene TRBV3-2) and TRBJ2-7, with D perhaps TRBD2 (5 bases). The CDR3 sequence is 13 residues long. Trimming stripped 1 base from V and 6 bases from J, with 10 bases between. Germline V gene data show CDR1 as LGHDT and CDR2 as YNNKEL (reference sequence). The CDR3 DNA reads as TGTGCCAGCAGCCAAGGATCGCGGGTCGAGCAGTACTTC. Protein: CASSQGSRVEQYF.

The CDR3 region is CASSLQGSEAFF. For the CDR3, the DNA is TGTGCCAGCAGTCTACAGGGCTCTGAAGCTTTCTTT. V usage is TRBV7-9 and J usage is TRBJ1-1, with D possibly TRBD1 on 6 matching bases. The CDR3 consists of 12 residues. With 6 bases removed from V and 6 bases from J, the gap between germline ends came to 11 bases. Germline assignment: CDR1 SEHNR and CDR2 FQNEAQ (reference sequence). Complete variable domain (other parts from reference TRBV7-9 and TRBJ1-1): DTGVSQNPRHKITKRGQNVTFRCDPISEHNRLYWYRQTLGQGPEFLTYFQNEAQLEKSRLLSDRFSAERPKGSFSTLEIQRTEQGDSAMYLCASSLQGSEAFFGQGTRLTVV.

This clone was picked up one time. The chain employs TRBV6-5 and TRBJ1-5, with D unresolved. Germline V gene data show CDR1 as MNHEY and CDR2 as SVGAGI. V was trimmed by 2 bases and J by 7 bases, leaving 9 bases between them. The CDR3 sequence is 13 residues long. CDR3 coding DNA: TGTGCCAGCAGTTACGGTGAGGAACAGCCCCAGCATTTT. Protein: CASSYGEEQPQHF.

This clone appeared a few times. The CDR3 DNA reads TGCGCCAGCAGTCCCCGAGACAGGGAGAATCTGGGCACCGGGGAGCTGTTTTTT. Translated, it gives CASSPRDRENLGTGELFF. The gene calls are TRBV23-1 and TRBJ2-2; 7 bases fit TRBD1. TRBV23-1 is an open reading frame, and its role is uncertain. With V trimmed by 4 bases and J by 4 bases, 15 bases remained unmatched. This CDR3 region has 18 residues.

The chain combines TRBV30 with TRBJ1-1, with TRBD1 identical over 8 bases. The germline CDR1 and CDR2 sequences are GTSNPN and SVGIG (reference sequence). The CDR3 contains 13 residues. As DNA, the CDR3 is TGTGCTTATCAGGGGGCATGGGGCACTGAAGCTTTCTTT. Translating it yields CAYQGAWGTEAFF. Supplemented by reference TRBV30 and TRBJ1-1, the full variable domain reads SQTIHQWPATLVQPVGSPLSLECTVEGTSNPNLYWYRQAAGRGLQLLFYSVGIGQISSEVPQNLSASRPQDRQFILSSKKLLLSDSGFYLCAYQGAWGTEAFFGQGTRLTVV.

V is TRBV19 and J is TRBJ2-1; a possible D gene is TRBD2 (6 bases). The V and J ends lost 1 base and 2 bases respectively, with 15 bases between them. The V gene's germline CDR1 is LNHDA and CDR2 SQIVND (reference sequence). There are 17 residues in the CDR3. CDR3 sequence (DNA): TGTGCCAGTAGTATAGGGTTTGCGGGGCTTACCTACAATGAGCAGTTCTTC. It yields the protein CASSIGFAGLTYNEQFF.

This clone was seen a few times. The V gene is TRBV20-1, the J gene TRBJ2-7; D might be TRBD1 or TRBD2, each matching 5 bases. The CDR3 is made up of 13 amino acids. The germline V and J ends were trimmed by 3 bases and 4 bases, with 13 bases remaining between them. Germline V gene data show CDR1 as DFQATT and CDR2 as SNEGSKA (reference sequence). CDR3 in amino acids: CSASTGRGYEQYF. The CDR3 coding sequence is TGCAGTGCTAGTACGGGAAGGGGTTACGAGCAGTACTTC.

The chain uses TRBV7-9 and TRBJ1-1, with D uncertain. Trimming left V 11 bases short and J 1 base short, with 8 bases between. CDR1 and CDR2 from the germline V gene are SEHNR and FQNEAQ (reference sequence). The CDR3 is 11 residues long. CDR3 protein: CASMRNTEAFF. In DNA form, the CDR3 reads TGTGCCTCGATGCGGAACACTGAAGCTTTCTTT. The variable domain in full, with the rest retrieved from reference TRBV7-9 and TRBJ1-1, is DTGVSQNPRHKITKRGQNVTFRCDPISEHNRLYWYRQTLGQGPEFLTYFQNEAQLEKSRLLSDRFSAERPKGSFSTLEIQRTEQGDSAMYLCASMRNTEAFFGQGTRLTVV.

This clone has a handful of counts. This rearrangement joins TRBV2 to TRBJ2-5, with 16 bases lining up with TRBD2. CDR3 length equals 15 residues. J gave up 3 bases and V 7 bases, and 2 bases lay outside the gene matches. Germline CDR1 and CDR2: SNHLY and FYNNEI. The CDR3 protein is CASKGLAGGKETQYF. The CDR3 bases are TGTGCCAGCAAGGGACTAGCGGGGGGGAAAGAGACCCAGTACTTC.

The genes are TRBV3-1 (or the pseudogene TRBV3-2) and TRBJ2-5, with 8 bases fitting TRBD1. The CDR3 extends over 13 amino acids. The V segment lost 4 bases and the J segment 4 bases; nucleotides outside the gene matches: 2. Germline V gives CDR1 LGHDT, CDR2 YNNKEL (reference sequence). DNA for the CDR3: TGTGCCAGCAGCCCAGGGGGCCGAGAGACCCAGTACTTC. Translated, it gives CASSPGGRETQYF.

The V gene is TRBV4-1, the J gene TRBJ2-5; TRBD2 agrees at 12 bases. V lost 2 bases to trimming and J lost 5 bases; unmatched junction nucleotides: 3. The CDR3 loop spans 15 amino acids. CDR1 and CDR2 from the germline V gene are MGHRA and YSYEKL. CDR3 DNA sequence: TGCGCCAGCAGCCAACTAGCGGGGGGGCCTGAGACCCAGTACTTC. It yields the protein CASSQLAGGPETQYF.

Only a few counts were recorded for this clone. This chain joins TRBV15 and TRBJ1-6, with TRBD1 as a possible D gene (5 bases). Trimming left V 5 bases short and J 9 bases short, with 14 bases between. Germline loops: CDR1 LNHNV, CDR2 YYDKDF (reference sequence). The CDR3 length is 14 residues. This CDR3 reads CATSLDRGGSPLHF. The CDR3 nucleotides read TGTGCCACCAGCTTAGACAGAGGCGGTTCACCCCTCCACTTT.

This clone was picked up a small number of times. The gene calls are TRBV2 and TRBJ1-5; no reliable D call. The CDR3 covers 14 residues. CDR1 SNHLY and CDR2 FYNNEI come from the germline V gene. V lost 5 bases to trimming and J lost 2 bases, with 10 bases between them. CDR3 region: CASSRSVGNQPQHF. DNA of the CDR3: TGTGCCAGCAGTCGGTCGGTTGGCAATCAGCCCCAGCATTTT.

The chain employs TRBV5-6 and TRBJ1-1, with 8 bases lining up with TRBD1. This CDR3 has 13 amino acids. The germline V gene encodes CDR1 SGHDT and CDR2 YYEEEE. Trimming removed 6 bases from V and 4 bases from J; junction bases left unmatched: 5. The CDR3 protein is CASTRGQGTEAFF. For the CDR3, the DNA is TGTGCCAGCACCAGGGGGCAAGGCACTGAAGCTTTCTTT.

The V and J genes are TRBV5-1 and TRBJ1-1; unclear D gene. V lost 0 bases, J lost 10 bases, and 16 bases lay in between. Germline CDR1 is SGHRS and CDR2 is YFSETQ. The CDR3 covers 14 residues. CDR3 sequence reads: CASSLEGQSGRAFF. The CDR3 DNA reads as TGCGCCAGCAGCTTGGAGGGTCAAAGCGGGAGAGCTTTCTTT.

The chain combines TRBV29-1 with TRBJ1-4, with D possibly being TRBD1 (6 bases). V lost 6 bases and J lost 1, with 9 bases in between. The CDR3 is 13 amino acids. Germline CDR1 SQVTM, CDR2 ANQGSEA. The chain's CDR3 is CSVKGGTNEKLFF. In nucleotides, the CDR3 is TGCAGCGTCAAAGGGGGAACTAATGAAAAACTGTTTTTT.

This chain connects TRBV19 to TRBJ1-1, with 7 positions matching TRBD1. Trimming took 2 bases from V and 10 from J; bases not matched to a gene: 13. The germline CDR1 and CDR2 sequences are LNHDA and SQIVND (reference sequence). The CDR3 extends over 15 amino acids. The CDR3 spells CASSIRSTGTALAFF. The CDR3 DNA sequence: TGTGCCAGTAGTATACGATCCACCGGGACAGCCCTAGCTTTCTTT.

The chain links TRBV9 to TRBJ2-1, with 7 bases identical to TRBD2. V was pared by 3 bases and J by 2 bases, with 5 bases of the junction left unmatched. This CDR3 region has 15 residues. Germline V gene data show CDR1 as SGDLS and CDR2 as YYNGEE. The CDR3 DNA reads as TGTGCCAGCAGCGGTCTAGCGGTACCCTACAATGAGCAGTTCTTC. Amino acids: CASSGLAVPYNEQFF. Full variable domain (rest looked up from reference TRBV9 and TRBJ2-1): DSGVTQTPKHLITATGQRVTLRCSPRSGDLSVYWYQQSLDQGLQFLIQYYNGEERAKGNILERFSAQQFPDLHSELNLSSLELGDSALYFCASSGLAVPYNEQFFGPGTRLTVL.

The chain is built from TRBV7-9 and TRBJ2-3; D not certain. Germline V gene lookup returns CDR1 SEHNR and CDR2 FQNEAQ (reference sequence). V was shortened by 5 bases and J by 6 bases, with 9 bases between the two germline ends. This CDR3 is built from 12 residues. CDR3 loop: CASSPERDTQYF. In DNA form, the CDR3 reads TGTGCCAGCAGCCCGGAGAGGGATACGCAGTATTTT.

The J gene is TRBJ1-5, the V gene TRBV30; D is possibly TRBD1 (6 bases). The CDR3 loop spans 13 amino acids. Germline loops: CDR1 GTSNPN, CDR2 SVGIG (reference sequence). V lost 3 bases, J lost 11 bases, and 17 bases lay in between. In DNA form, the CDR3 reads TGTGCCTGGAGCCGGGGGGCGGGGGCGACCCAGCATTTT. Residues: CAWSRGAGATQHF.

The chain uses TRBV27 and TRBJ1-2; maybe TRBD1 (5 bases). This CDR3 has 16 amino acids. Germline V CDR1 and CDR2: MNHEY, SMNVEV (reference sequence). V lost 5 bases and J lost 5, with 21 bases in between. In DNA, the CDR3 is TGTGCCAGCAGTCCCCGTCGCGGGACTTCTAGGTATGGCTACACCTTC. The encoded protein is CASSPRRGTSRYGYTF.

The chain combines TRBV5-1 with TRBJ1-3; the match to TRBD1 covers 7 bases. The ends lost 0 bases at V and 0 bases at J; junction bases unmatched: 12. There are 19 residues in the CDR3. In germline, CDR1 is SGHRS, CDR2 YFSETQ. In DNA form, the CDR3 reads TGCGCCAGCAGCTTGGGTCCTTGGACAGGTGGGGTCTCTGGAAACACCATATATTTT. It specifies CASSLGPWTGGVSGNTIYF.